Below are 31 T cell receptor beta chains sequenced from a single sample in a study of OX40 agonist ivuxolimab in advanced cancers. Libraries were prepared by immunoSEQ multiplex PCR; TCRdb keeps only in-frame clonotypes and omits some of them. The sample lists 26,000 or so clones; approximately 90% were seen once. The sequencing here drew on CD4+ or CD8+ T cells sorted from blood, taken in a trial of the OX40 agonist ivuxolimab. The receptors shown here come from an adult with an advanced solid tumor such as melanoma, head and neck, liver or kidney cancer.

A word on this clone: Other DNA sequences in the same sample also yield this CDR3. V is TRBV7-2 and J is TRBJ2-7, with a tentative D call TRBD1 (6 bases). Deletions cut 5 bases from V and 6 bases from J, with 26 bases between. Germline loops: CDR1 SGHTA, CDR2 FQGNSA. This CDR3 is built from 17 residues. The CDR3 sequence is CASSKGGLGTIGPEQYF. In DNA, the CDR3 is TGTGCCAGCAGCAAAGGGGGTCTGGGGACGATCGGTCCCGAGCAGTACTTC.

This rearrangement joins TRBV4-1 to TRBJ1-5, with D possibly being TRBD1 (5 bases). The V and J ends lost 4 bases and 4 bases respectively, with 8 bases between them. CDR1 MGHRA and CDR2 YSYEKL come from the germline V gene. The CDR3 is 13 amino acids. CDR3 sequence: CASSPPGNQPQHF. As DNA, the CDR3 is TGCGCCAGCAGCCCCCCAGGGAATCAGCCCCAGCATTTT.

The rearrangement links TRBV27 to TRBJ2-3; 11 nucleotides agree with TRBD2. This CDR3 has 17 amino acids. Trimming removed 3 bases from V and 2 bases from J; junction bases left unmatched: 7. The germline V gene has CDR1 MNHEY and CDR2 SMNVEV (reference sequence). CDR3 nucleotides: TGTGCCAGCAGTTTTAGGGCTAGCGGGGGGTACACAGATACGCAGTATTTT. Its protein product is CASSFRASGGYTDTQYF.

The chain links TRBV15 to TRBJ1-4; TRBD1 is a possible D gene (5 bases). The CDR3 runs 16 residues. Germline V gives CDR1 LNHNV, CDR2 YYDKDF (reference sequence). Trimming removed 1 base from V and 0 bases from J, with 9 bases in between. In DNA, the CDR3 is TGTGCCACCAGCAGAGGGGACGGGGCAACTAATGAAAAACTGTTTTTT. Protein product: CATSRGDGATNEKLFF.

The chain employs TRBV19 and TRBJ2-1; D ambiguous. This CDR3 region has 15 residues. Per the germline V gene, CDR1 is LNHDA and CDR2 is SQIVND (reference sequence). Trimming removed 7 bases from V and 7 bases from J, with 20 bases in between. CDR3 DNA: TGTGCCAGTACCACTGGGGTTTCCTCCCTTAATGAGCAGTTCTTC. This sequence encodes CASTTGVSSLNEQFF.

The V call is TRBV11-2, the J call TRBJ2-5, with D possibly TRBD1 on 6 matching bases. Germline CDR1 and CDR2: SGHAT and FQNNGV. Trimming shortened V by 8 bases and J by 1 base, and 23 bases separated the two germline ends. This CDR3 contains 17 residues. Here the CDR3 DNA reads TGTGCCAGCCGCCCGGCCTACGCAGGGGCCACCCAAGAGACCCAGTACTTC. Translating gives CASRPAYAGATQETQYF.

The chain is built from TRBV27 and TRBJ2-5; 15 nucleotides agree with TRBD2. CDR1 is MNHEY and CDR2 is SMNVEV in the germline V gene (reference sequence). The CDR3 is made up of 15 amino acids. V lost 5 bases, J lost 9 bases, and 7 bases stayed unmatched. The CDR3 DNA sequence: TGTGCCAGCAGTCCCCCGGGACTAGCGGGAGGTGCCCAGTACTTC. This codes for CASSPPGLAGGAQYF.

The V call is TRBV25-1, the J call TRBJ1-3; the D gene is possibly TRBD1 (5 bases). Germline assignment: CDR1 MGHDK and CDR2 SYGVNS. This CDR3 comprises 15 residues. The V gene lost 9 bases and the J gene lost 0 bases, with 15 bases spanning the gap. The CDR3 DNA sequence: TGTGCCAGTGTCCCGATGGGGGACTCTGGAAACACCATATATTTT. Encoded protein: CASVPMGDSGNTIYF. The full variable domain, with the rest looked up from reference TRBV25-1 and TRBJ1-3, is EADIYQTPRYLVIGTGKKITLECSQTMGHDKMYWYQQDPGMELHLIHYSYGVNSTEKGDLSSESTVSRIRTEHFPLTLESARPSHTSQYLCASVPMGDSGNTIYFGEGSWLTVV.

The rearrangement uses TRBV6-6 and TRBJ2-4; 8 bases agree with TRBD1. Germline V gives CDR1 MNHNY, CDR2 SVGAGI (reference sequence). J was trimmed by 6 bases and V by 6 bases; bases with no gene match: 7. CDR3 length equals 14 residues. The CDR3 reads CASRDRTGINIQYF. Here the CDR3 DNA reads TGTGCCAGCAGGGACAGGACAGGGATAAACATTCAGTACTTC.

This rearrangement joins TRBV29-1 to TRBJ2-1; no definite D call. Deletions cut 3 bases from V and 0 bases from J, with 12 bases between. CDR1 is SQVTM, CDR2 ANQGSEA, per germline. This CDR3 has 15 amino acids. CDR3 loop: CSVDDGLSSYNEQFF. The DNA of the CDR3 is TGCAGCGTTGACGACGGTCTCAGCTCCTACAATGAGCAGTTCTTC.

V usage is TRBV6-1 and J usage is TRBJ2-1, with D possibly TRBD2 on 5 matching bases. V shed 2 bases and J shed 2 bases, with 7 bases lying between them. CDR3 length: 14 amino acids. Germline V gene lookup returns CDR1 MNHNS and CDR2 SASEGT. CDR3 protein: CASSESGTYNEQFF. In DNA form, the CDR3 reads TGTGCCAGCAGTGAAAGCGGAACCTACAATGAGCAGTTCTTC.

This chain links TRBV4-3 with TRBJ2-2, with 7 bases fitting TRBD2. Trimming took 0 bases from V and 0 from J; bases not matched to a gene: 4. From germline, CDR1 is LGHNA and CDR2 YSLEER. The CDR3 is 17 residues long. In nucleotides, the CDR3 is TGCGCCAGCAGCCAAGATCGGCTAGCGGCGAACACCGGGGAGCTGTTTTTT. Its protein is CASSQDRLAANTGELFF.

This clone was found once. The chain's CDR3 is CASSLSKQGRHGYTF. Here the CDR3 DNA reads TGTGCCAGCAGTTTATCGAAACAGGGGAGACATGGCTACACCTTC. The V and J genes are TRBV27 and TRBJ1-2; 7 bases align to TRBD1. V was pared by 0 bases and J by 6 bases, with 7 bases of the junction left unmatched. Germline CDR1 MNHEY, CDR2 SMNVEV (reference sequence). The CDR3 runs 15 residues.

The chain uses TRBV27 and TRBJ2-2; D ambiguous. CDR1 is MNHEY and CDR2 is SMNVEV in the germline V gene (reference sequence). The CDR3 extends over 12 amino acids. V was shortened by 3 bases and J by 3 bases, with 2 bases between the two germline ends. The DNA for the CDR3 is TGTGCCAGCAGTTTCGACACCGGGGAGCTGTTTTTT. Residues: CASSFDTGELFF.

J is TRBJ2-6 and V is TRBV14, with D unclear. Germline lookup yields CDR1 SGHDN and CDR2 FVKESK. Trimming pared 0 bases from V and 1 base from J, leaving 7 bases between. This CDR3 has 16 residues. This chain's CDR3 is CASSQDMGSGANVLTF. CDR3 nucleotide sequence: TGTGCCAGCAGCCAAGATATGGGATCTGGGGCCAACGTCCTGACTTTC.

This chain uses TRBV19 with TRBJ2-2; D call uncertain. This CDR3 contains 12 residues. V gave up 8 bases and J gave up 5 bases, with 9 bases separating them. The germline V gene has CDR1 LNHDA and CDR2 SQIVND (reference sequence). CDR3 protein: CASYFGTGELFF. CDR3 nucleotides: TGTGCCAGTTACTTTGGGACCGGGGAGCTGTTTTTT.

V is TRBV10-3 and J is TRBJ2-5; 8 bases align to TRBD1. Per germline, CDR1 ENHRY and CDR2 SYGVKD. V lost 8 bases, J lost 1 base, and 9 bases stayed unmatched. This CDR3 spans 15 amino acids. CDR3 bases: TGTGCCATCGGACCGGGACAGGAACTCCAAGAGACCCAGTACTTC. Its translation: CAIGPGQELQETQYF.

This chain links TRBV29-1 with TRBJ2-7; D gene unclear. Germline CDR1 reads SQVTM; CDR2 reads ANQGSEA. This CDR3 is 13 amino acids long. V was trimmed by 3 bases and J by 0 bases, leaving 9 bases between them. The CDR3 DNA sequence: TGCAGCGTTGACGGGCAGGACTCCTACGAGCAGTACTTC. It encodes CSVDGQDSYEQYF.

The table lists this clone with a count of one. The chain is built from TRBV29-1 and TRBJ2-1, with 11 bases matching TRBD2. The CDR3 extends over 13 amino acids. The germline V gene has CDR1 SQVTM and CDR2 ANQGSEA. V lost 5 bases, J lost 9 bases, and 6 bases stayed unmatched. CDR3 loop: CSVIAGGGLEQFF. The CDR3 bases are TGCAGCGTTATAGCGGGGGGGGGCCTTGAGCAGTTCTTC.

The chain has TRBV5-4 and TRBJ2-4; TRBD1 is a possible D gene (7 bases). This CDR3 has 17 residues. Trimming pared 0 bases from V and 6 bases from J, leaving 19 bases between. Looked up from germline, CDR1 is SGHNT and CDR2 is YYREEE (reference sequence). CDR3 sequence reads: CASSLGQGLLNGNIQYF. CDR3 DNA sequence: TGTGCCAGCAGCTTGGGACAGGGACTTCTCAATGGAAACATTCAGTACTTC.

This chain joins TRBV7-8 and TRBJ2-3; TRBD1 aligns across 7 bases. After removal of 5 bases from V and 3 bases from J, the junction contained 8 bases not matched to a gene. The CDR3 extends over 15 amino acids. Looked up from germline, CDR1 is SGHVS and CDR2 is FQNEAQ. The CDR3 sequence is CASSPEGGWTDTQYF. The CDR3 bases are TGTGCCAGCAGCCCAGAAGGGGGCTGGACAGATACGCAGTATTTT.

The chain recombines TRBV28 with TRBJ1-2; no firm D call. CDR1 and CDR2 (germline): MDHEN, SYDVKM. V shed 2 bases and J shed 6 bases, with 10 bases lying between them. The CDR3 is 13 residues long. The CDR3, as DNA: TGTGCCAGCAGTTTAATAGGCGGGAATGGCTACACCTTC. It is translated as CASSLIGGNGYTF.

The chain combines TRBV5-4 with TRBJ1-3; 7 positions match TRBD1. The CDR3 spans 16 residues. The J segment lost 0 bases and the V segment lost 4 bases, leaving 7 bases of the junction unmatched. Germline CDR1 and CDR2: SGHNT and YYREEE (reference sequence). Here the CDR3 DNA reads TGTGCCAGCAGCCCCATAACAGGGGACTCTGGAAACACCATATATTTT. Translated: CASSPITGDSGNTIYF. The full variable domain, with the rest looked up from reference TRBV5-4 and TRBJ1-3, is ETGVTQSPTHLIKTRGQQVTLRCSSQSGHNTVSWYQQALGQGPQFIFQYYREEENGRGNFPPRFSGLQFPNYSSELNVNALELDDSALYLCASSPITGDSGNTIYFGEGSWLTVV.

The chain combines TRBV4-1 with TRBJ1-4; unclear D gene. In germline, CDR1 is MGHRA, CDR2 YSYEKL. The CDR3 runs to 13 residues. The germline V and J ends were trimmed by 4 bases and 6 bases, with 9 bases remaining between them. The CDR3 here is CASSPSQDEKLFF. The DNA for the CDR3 is TGCGCCAGCAGCCCTTCGCAGGATGAAAAACTGTTTTTT.

The gene calls are TRBV29-1 and TRBJ2-6; 7 bases agree with TRBD1. This CDR3 spans 13 amino acids. Per germline, CDR1 SQVTM and CDR2 ANQGSEA. The V segment lost 7 bases and the J segment 6 bases; nucleotides outside the gene matches: 6. The CDR3 loop is CSALDRLANVLTF. For the CDR3, the DNA is TGCAGCGCCCTGGACAGGTTGGCCAACGTCCTGACTTTC. Full variable domain (rest looked up from reference TRBV29-1 and TRBJ2-6): SAVISQKPSRDICQRGTSLTIQCQVDSQVTMMFWYRQQPGQSLTLIATANQGSEATYESGFVIDKFPISRPNLTFSTLTVSNMSPEDSSIYLCSALDRLANVLTFGAGSRLTVL.

This sequence joins TRBV6-5 and TRBJ1-2; D is perhaps TRBD1 (6 bases). The CDR3 is 14 residues long. Trimming took 2 bases from V and 5 from J, leaving 12 bases between them. Germline-derived CDR1 and CDR2 are MNHEY and SVGAGI. The CDR3 nucleotides are TGTGCCAGCAGTTACGCCGACAGGCGTTATGGCTACACCTTC. Translation: CASSYADRRYGYTF.

This chain links TRBV5-6 with TRBJ1-1; TRBD1 matches 7 bases. There are 16 residues in the CDR3. Germline CDR1 reads SGHDT; CDR2 reads YYEEEE. V shed 4 bases, J shed 0 bases, and the junction held 9 bases outside the gene matches. The CDR3: CASSTGQVGMNTEAFF. In DNA form, the CDR3 reads TGTGCCAGCAGCACCGGACAGGTTGGGATGAACACTGAAGCTTTCTTT. The full variable domain, in which reference TRBV5-6 and TRBJ1-1 provide the parts outside the CDR3, is DAGVTQSPTHLIKTRGQQVTLRCSPKSGHDTVSWYQQALGQGPQFIFQYYEEEERQRGNFPDRFSGHQFPNYSSELNVNALLLGDSALYLCASSTGQVGMNTEAFFGQGTRLTVV.

This chain joins TRBV27 and TRBJ2-1; D unclear. Trimming pared 6 bases from V and 5 bases from J, leaving 11 bases between. This CDR3 region has 13 residues. Germline V gene sequence: CDR1 MNHEY, CDR2 SMNVEV (reference sequence). CDR3 amino acids: CASRGRTNNEQFF. The DNA of the CDR3 is TGTGCCAGCAGAGGCAGAACGAACAATGAGCAGTTCTTC.

The CDR3 sequence is CASTTDIGELFF. The CDR3 DNA follows: TGTGCCAGCACCACGGACATCGGGGAGCTGTTTTTT. The rearrangement joins TRBV5-4 to TRBJ2-2; weak D call: TRBD1 (5 bases). The CDR3 totals 12 residues. Germline V gene data show CDR1 as SGHNT and CDR2 as YYREEE (reference sequence). V lost 6 bases, J lost 7 bases, and 10 bases lay in between.

The rearrangement joins TRBV5-1 to TRBJ2-1; 10 bases match TRBD2. Trimming at V came to 2 bases and at J to 5 bases, leaving 10 bases not matched to a gene. This CDR3 has 17 residues. Looked up from germline, CDR1 is SGHRS and CDR2 is YFSETQ. DNA of the CDR3: TGCGCCAGCAGCTTATACAGGACTAGCGGCCAAAACAATGAGCAGTTCTTC. This gives the protein CASSLYRTSGQNNEQFF.

This clone turned up a few times. The chain joins TRBV10-3 to TRBJ1-5; D remains ambiguous. The germline V gene has CDR1 ENHRY and CDR2 SYGVKD. The V and J ends lost 0 bases and 3 bases respectively, with 12 bases between them. The CDR3 sequence is 16 residues long. The CDR3 bases are TGTGCCATCAGTGAGTCGGAGCGCGGTGTCAATCAGCCCCAGCATTTT. Protein sequence: CAISESERGVNQPQHF.